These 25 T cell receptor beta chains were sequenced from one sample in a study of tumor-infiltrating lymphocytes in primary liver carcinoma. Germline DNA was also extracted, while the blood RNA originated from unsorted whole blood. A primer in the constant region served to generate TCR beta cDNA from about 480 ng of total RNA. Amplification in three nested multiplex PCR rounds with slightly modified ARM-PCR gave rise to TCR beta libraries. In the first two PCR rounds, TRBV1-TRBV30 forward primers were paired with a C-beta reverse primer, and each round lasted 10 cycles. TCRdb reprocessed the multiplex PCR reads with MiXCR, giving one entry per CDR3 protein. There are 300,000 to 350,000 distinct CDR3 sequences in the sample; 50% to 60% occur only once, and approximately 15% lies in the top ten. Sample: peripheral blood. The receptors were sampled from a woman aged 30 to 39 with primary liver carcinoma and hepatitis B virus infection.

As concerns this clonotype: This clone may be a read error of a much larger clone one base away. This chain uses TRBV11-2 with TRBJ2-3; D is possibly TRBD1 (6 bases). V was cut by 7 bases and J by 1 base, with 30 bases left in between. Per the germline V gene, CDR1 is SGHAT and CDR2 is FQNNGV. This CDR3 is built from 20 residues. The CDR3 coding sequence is TGTGCCAGCAACTCCAAAACTATAACCGGGTCGGGACAACGCACAGATACGCAGTATTTT. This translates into CASNSKTITGSGQRTDTQYF.

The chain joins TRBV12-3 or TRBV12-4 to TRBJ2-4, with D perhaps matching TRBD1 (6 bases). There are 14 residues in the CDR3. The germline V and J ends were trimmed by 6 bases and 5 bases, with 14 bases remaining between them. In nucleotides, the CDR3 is TGTGCCAGCAGCTCAACAGGGCGACAAAACATTCAGTACTTC. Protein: CASSSTGRQNIQYF.

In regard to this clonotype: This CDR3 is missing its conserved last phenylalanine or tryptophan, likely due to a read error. CDR3 DNA sequence: TGTGCTAGTGCCGAAGAACTAGCCAAAAACATTCAGTACTTA. This encodes CASAEELAKNIQYL. The rearrangement uses TRBV12-5 and TRBJ2-4, with D uncertain. This CDR3 is built from 14 residues. The V and J ends lost 7 bases and 0 bases respectively, with 10 bases between them. In germline, CDR1 is LGHNT, CDR2 FRNRAP.

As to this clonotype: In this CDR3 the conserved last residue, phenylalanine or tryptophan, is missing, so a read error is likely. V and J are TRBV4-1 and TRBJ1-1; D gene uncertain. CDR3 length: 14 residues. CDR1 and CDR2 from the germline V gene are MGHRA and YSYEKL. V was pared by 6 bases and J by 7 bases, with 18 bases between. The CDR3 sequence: CASSTIDGGVEAFS. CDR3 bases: TGCGCCAGCAGTACCATAGATGGTGGGGTTGAAGCTTTCTCT.

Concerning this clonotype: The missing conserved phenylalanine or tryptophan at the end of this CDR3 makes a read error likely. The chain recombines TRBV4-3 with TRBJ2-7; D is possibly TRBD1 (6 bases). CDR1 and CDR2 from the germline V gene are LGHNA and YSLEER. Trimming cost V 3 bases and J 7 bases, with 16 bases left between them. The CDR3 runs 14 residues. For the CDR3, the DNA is TGCGCCAGCAGCCATCTCAGGGGTGAGGATGAGCAGTACTTA. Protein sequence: CASSHLRGEDEQYL.

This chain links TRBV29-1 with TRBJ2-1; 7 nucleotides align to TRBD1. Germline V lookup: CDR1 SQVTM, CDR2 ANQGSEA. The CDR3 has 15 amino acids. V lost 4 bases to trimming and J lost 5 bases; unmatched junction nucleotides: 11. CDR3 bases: TGCAGCGTTGGTGAGGGGGCCGGGGTGAACAATGAGCAGTTCTTC. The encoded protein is CSVGEGAGVNNEQFF.

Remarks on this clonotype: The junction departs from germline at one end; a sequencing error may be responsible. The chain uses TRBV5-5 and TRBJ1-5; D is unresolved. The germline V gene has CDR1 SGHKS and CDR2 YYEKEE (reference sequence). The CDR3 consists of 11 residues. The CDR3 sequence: CASSFTQRQHF. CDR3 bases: TGTGCCAGCAGCTTTACTCAGCGCCAGCATTTT.

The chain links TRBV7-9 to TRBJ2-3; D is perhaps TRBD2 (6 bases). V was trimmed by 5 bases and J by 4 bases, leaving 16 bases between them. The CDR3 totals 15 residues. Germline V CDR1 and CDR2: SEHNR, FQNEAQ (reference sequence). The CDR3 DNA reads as TGTGCCAGCAGCGCGCGGCGGGGCAGGTCAGATACGCAGTATTTT. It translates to CASSARRGRSDTQYF. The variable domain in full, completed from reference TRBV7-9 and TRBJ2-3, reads DTGVSQNPRHKITKRGQNVTFRCDPISEHNRLYWYRQTLGQGPEFLTYFQNEAQLEKSRLLSDRFSAERPKGSFSTLEIQRTEQGDSAMYLCASSARRGRSDTQYFGPGTRLTVL.

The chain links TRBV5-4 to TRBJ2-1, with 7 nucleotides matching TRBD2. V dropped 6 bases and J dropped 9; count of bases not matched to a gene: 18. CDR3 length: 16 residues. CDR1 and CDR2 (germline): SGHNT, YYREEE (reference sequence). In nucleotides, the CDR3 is TGTGCCAGCACCCCCGGGGTAGGCGGGAGATTCGGTGAGCAGTTCTTC. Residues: CASTPGVGGRFGEQFF.

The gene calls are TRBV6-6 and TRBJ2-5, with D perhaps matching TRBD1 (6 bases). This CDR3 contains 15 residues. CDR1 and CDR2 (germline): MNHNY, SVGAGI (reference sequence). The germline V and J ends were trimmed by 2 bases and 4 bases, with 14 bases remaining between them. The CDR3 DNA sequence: TGTGCCAGCAGTTACCTCCAGGGGCGCGGAGAGACCCAGTACTTC. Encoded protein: CASSYLQGRGETQYF.

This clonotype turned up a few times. CDR3 DNA: TGCGCCAGCAGCCAAGTCCCCCGGGGACTAGCGGTCTCTAGCACAGATACGCAGTATTTT. As protein: CASSQVPRGLAVSSTDTQYF. The chain employs TRBV4-1 and TRBJ2-3, with 11 bases that match TRBD2. There are 20 residues in the CDR3. J gave up 0 bases and V 1 base, and 12 bases lay outside the gene matches. Germline V gives CDR1 MGHRA, CDR2 YSYEKL.

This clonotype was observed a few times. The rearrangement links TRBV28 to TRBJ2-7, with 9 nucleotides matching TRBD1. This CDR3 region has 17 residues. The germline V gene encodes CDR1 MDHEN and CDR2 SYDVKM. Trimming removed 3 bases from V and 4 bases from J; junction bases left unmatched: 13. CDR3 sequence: CASSFGDRVLSRYEQYF. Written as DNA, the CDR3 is TGTGCCAGCAGTTTTGGGGACAGGGTTTTGTCCCGATACGAGCAGTACTTC.

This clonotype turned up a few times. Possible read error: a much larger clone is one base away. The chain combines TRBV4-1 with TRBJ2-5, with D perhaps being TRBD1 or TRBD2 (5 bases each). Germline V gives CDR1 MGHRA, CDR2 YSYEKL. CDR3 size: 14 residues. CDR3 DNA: TGCGCCAGCAGCCAAGGGAATCTGGGGGAGATCCAGTACTTC. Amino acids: CASSQGNLGEIQYF.

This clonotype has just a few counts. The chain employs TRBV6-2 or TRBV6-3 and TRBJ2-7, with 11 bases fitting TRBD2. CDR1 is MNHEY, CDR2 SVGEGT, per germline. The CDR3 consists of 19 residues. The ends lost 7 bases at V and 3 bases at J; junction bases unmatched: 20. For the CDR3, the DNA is TGTGCCAGCACCCGACACCTTAGCGGGAGGGCCCCACGAATCTACGAGCAGTACTTC. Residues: CASTRHLSGRAPRIYEQYF.

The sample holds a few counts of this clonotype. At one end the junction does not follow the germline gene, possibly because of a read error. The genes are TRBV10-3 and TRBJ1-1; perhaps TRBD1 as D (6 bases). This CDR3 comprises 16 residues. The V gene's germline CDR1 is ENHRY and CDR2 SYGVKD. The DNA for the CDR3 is TGTGCCATCAGTGCCTGGACAGTTGCTAAAAGCACTGAGGCTTTCTTT. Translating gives CAISAWTVAKSTEAFF.

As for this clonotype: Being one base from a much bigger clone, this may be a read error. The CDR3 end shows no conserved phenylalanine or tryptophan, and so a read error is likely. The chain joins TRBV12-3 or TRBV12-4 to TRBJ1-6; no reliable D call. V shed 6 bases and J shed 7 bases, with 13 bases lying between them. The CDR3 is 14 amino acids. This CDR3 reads CASSLDNANSPLHL. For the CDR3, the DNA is TGTGCCAGCAGCCTAGACAACGCAAATTCACCCCTCCACCTT.

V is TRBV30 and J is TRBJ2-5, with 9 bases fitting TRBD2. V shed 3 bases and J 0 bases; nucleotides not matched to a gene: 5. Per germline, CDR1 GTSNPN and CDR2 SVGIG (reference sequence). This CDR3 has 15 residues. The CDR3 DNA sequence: TGTGCCTGGAGCGGGGCTAGCGGGAACCAAGAGACCCAGTACTTC. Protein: CAWSGASGNQETQYF. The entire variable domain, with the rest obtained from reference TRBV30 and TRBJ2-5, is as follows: SQTIHQWPATLVQPVGSPLSLECTVEGTSNPNLYWYRQAAGRGLQLLFYSVGIGQISSEVPQNLSASRPQDRQFILSSKKLLLSDSGFYLCAWSGASGNQETQYFGPGTRLLVL.

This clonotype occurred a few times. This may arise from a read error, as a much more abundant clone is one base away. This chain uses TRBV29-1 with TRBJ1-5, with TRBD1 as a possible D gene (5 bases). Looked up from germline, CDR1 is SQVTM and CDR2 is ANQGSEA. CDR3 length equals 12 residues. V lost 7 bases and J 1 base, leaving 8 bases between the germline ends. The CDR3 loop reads CSARDSNQPQHF. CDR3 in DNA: TGCAGCGCCCGGGACAGCAATCAGCCCCAGCATTTT.

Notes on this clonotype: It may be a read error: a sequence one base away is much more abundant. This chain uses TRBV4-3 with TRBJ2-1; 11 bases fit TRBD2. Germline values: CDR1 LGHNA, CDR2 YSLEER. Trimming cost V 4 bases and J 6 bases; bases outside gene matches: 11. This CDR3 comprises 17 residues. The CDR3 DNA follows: TGCGCCAGCAGCCGAGATTTAGCGGGGACTAGCGGCAATGAGCAGTTCTTC. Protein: CASSRDLAGTSGNEQFF.

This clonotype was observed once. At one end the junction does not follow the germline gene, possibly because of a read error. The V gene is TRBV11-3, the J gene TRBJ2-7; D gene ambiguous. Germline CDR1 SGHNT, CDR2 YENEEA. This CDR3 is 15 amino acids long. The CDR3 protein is CAGRATGGSGYEQYF. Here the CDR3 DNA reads TGCGCCGGCAGAGCTACCGGCGGATCAGGCTACGAGCAGTACTTC.

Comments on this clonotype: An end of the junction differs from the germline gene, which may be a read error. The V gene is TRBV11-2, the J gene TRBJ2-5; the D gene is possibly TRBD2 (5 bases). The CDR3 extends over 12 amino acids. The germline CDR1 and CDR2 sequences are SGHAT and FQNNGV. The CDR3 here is CANSHEAEIQYF. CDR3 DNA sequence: TGTGCCAACAGCCACGAAGCGGAGATCCAGTACTTC.

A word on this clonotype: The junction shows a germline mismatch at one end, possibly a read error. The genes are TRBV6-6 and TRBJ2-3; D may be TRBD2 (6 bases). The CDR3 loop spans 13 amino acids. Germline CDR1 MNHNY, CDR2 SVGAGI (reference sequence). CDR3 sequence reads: CVSRSWEVHTQYF. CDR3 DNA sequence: TGTGTCAGCAGGAGCTGGGAGGTACATACGCAGTATTTT.

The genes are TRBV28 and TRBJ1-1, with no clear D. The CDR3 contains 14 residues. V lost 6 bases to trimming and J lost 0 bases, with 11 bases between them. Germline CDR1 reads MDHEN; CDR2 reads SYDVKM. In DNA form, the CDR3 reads TGTGCCAGCAGCAAGCACAGCCTGAACACTGAAGCTTTCTTT. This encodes CASSKHSLNTEAFF.

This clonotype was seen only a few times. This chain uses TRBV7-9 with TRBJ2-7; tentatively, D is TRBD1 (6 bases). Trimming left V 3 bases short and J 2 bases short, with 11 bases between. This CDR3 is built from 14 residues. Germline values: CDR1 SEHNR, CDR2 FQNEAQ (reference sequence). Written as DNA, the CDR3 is TGTGCCAGCAGCTTTACAGGGTCTACCTACGAGCAGTACTTC. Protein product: CASSFTGSTYEQYF.

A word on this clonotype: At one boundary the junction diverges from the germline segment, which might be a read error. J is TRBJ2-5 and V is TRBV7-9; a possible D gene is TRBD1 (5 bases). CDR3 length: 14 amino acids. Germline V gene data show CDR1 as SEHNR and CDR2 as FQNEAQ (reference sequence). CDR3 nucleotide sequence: TGTGCCAGCAGCTTAGGTACAGGAATACAGACTCAGTACTTC. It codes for CASSLGTGIQTQYF.